The entry below describes one TCR beta chain. Antigen specificity is unknown. This record belongs to a study of CXCR3-negative and CXCR3-positive naive CD8 T cells. This CDR3 is 12 amino acids long. Germline V gene data show CDR1 as DFQATT and CDR2 as SNEGSKA (reference sequence). Whole-study results and caveats: TRBV-TRBJ usage matched between naive CXCR3-negative and CXCR3-positive cells but not between memory cells. Naive CXCR3-positive cells had TRB CDR3s more hydrophobic than those of CXCR3-negative naive cells.

Researchers prepared the TRB cDNA libraries using 5' RACE with UMI labels. From the 5' RACE reads, TCRdb lists one entry per CDR3 protein and no DNA. The table counts 50,000 to 65,000 distinct CDR3 sequences; around 0.8% lies in the top ten. The receptor was derived from a human donor in good health. Some clones in this sample may be carry-over from other donors' samples. This chain joins TRBV20-1 and TRBJ2-7; TCRdb proposes TRBD2, but this gene call is untestable without DNA. Sample: naive CXCR3+ CD8+ T cells from blood. Subset noted: CD45RO-CCR7+CD27+CD95- naive CD8+ T cells expressing CXCR3 (TNR3+). The CDR3 reads CSATSGSYEQYF.